Following are 10 T cell receptor beta chains from one sample sequenced in a study of beta chain features in type 1 diabetes. The sequenced template was cDNA made from the entire isolated RNA. The table came from immunoSEQ multiplex PCR; TCRdb's copy has only in-frame clones and leaves some out. The repertoire holds about 150,000 clones, with 8.5% to 12% as singletons. The sample taken for sequencing was naive CD4+ T cells from blood. These receptor sequences come from a man between 18 and 29 years old in good health.

The CDR3 DNA reads as TGTGCCATCAGTGATCTAGCGGGGACGTACGAGCAGTACTTC. Translating gives CAISDLAGTYEQYF. This chain joins TRBV10-3 and TRBJ2-7; 9 nucleotides line up with TRBD2. There are 14 residues in the CDR3. Looked up from germline, CDR1 is ENHRY and CDR2 is SYGVKD. Trimming at V came to 3 bases and at J to 4 bases, leaving 4 bases not matched to a gene.

The rearrangement links TRBV9 to TRBJ1-2; the match to TRBD1 covers 7 bases. The V and J ends lost 4 bases and 4 bases, in that order; junction bases with no gene match: 7. Germline CDR1 and CDR2: SGDLS and YYNGEE. The CDR3 has 14 amino acids. The CDR3 sequence is CASSPRQGSYGYTF. The CDR3 DNA follows: TGTGCCAGCAGCCCTCGACAGGGTAGCTATGGCTACACCTTC.

The rearrangement links TRBV29-1 to TRBJ1-3, with D unresolved. Germline V gene lookup returns CDR1 SQVTM and CDR2 ANQGSEA. The CDR3 runs to 13 residues. Trimming took 0 bases from V and 3 from J, leaving 6 bases between them. This CDR3 reads CSVEDTGGNTIYF. The CDR3 bases are TGCAGCGTTGAAGATACGGGTGGAAACACCATATATTTT.

The table lists this clone with a few counts. This chain connects TRBV5-1 to TRBJ2-1; 9 bases line up with TRBD1. The CDR3 spans 14 residues. Trimming at V came to 6 bases and at J to 8 bases, leaving 9 bases not matched to a gene. Germline V gene data show CDR1 as SGHRS and CDR2 as YFSETQ. The CDR3 sequence is CASNPTGGGDEQFF. CDR3 bases: TGCGCCAGCAATCCGACAGGGGGAGGAGATGAGCAGTTCTTC.

This clone was recorded a few times. Its ends do not fully match the called genes, so a read error is possible. The chain recombines TRBV30 with TRBJ2-6, with D maybe TRBD2 (5 bases). Looked up from germline, CDR1 is GTSNPN and CDR2 is SVGIG (reference sequence). CDR3 length equals 13 residues. CDR3 amino acids: CAWSVRGLGNLAF. The CDR3, as DNA: TGTGCCTGGAGTGTGCGCGGACTCGGGAACCTGGCTTTC.

This clone was detected ten times or more. The chain carries TRBV5-6 and TRBJ2-6; D is ambiguous. Trimming removed 4 bases at V and 2 bases at J, with 10 bases between. CDR1 is SGHDT, CDR2 YYEEEE, per germline. The CDR3 is 15 residues long. CDR3 DNA: TGTGCCAGCAGCCTTGACATCACTGGGGCCAACGTCCTGACTTTC. Encoded protein: CASSLDITGANVLTF.

This clone turned up a few times. This chain's CDR3 is CASSLSRLLSYNEQFF. The CDR3 DNA sequence: TGTGCCAGCAGCTTAAGTCGACTCCTATCCTACAATGAGCAGTTCTTC. The chain is built from TRBV7-2 and TRBJ2-1; unclear D gene. The CDR3 extends over 16 amino acids. Germline loops: CDR1 SGHTA, CDR2 FQGNSA. V shed 2 bases and J shed 1 base, with 12 bases lying between them.

In its sample, this clone was seen a few times. The chain combines TRBV5-1 with TRBJ1-1; weak D call: TRBD1 (6 bases). The V gene's germline CDR1 is SGHRS and CDR2 YFSETQ. This CDR3 has 14 amino acids. The germline V and J ends were trimmed by 0 bases and 5 bases, with 11 bases remaining between them. The CDR3 region is CASSLGQVETEAFF. CDR3 in DNA: TGCGCCAGCAGCTTGGGACAGGTGGAAACTGAAGCTTTCTTT.

J is TRBJ1-3 and V is TRBV28, with 9 bases matching TRBD1. Germline CDR1 reads MDHEN; CDR2 reads SYDVKM. Losses at the gene ends were 6 bases for V and 3 bases for J; bases not matched to a gene: 12. The CDR3 runs to 17 residues. In nucleotides, the CDR3 is TGTGCCAGCAGGTCAGGGACAGGGACGTTGAATGGAAACACCATATATTTT. Its translation: CASRSGTGTLNGNTIYF. The whole variable domain, filled in from reference TRBV28 and TRBJ1-3, reads DVKVTQSSRYLVKRTGEKVFLECVQDMDHENMFWYRQDPGLGLRLIYFSYDVKMKEKGDIPEGYSVSREKKERFSLILESASTNQTSMYLCASRSGTGTLNGNTIYFGEGSWLTVV.

There are a few counts of this clone. The gene calls are TRBV7-9 and TRBJ2-7, with 7 bases identical to TRBD2. Germline values: CDR1 SEHNR, CDR2 FQNEAQ (reference sequence). This CDR3 contains 15 residues. V shed 5 bases, J shed 0 bases, and the junction held 7 bases outside the gene matches. CDR3 residues: CASSPVRGDSYEQYF. The CDR3, as DNA: TGTGCCAGCAGCCCTGTCCGGGGGGACTCCTACGAGCAGTACTTC.